Following are 13 T cell receptor beta chains from one sample sequenced in a study of blood T cell repertoires in COVID-19. Generated by immunoSEQ multiplex PCR, the TCRdb table keeps only in-frame clones and is missing some. The sample yields about 220,000 clones, about 80% seen once. The sample consisted of peripheral blood. The receptors derive from a woman aged 55-70 years with acute or convalescent COVID-19.

This chain connects TRBV18 to TRBJ2-1, with D possibly matching TRBD1 (6 bases). This CDR3 region has 13 residues. V was cut by 6 bases and J by 7 bases, with 13 bases left in between. Germline V gene lookup returns CDR1 KGHSH and CDR2 LQKENI. The CDR3 sequence: CASSSGQGNEQFF. The DNA for the CDR3 is TGTGCCAGCTCCTCGGGGCAGGGGAATGAGCAGTTCTTC.

V usage is TRBV7-9 and J usage is TRBJ2-1; 12 nucleotides line up with TRBD2. The CDR3 length is 11 residues. After removal of 8 bases from V and 10 bases from J, the junction contained 0 bases not matched to a gene. Germline values: CDR1 SEHNR, CDR2 FQNEAQ (reference sequence). The DNA for the CDR3 is TGTGCCAGCGGGACTAGCGGGGAGCAGTTCTTC. It codes for CASGTSGEQFF.

J is TRBJ2-3 and V is TRBV5-1; TRBD2 agrees at 8 bases. The junction had 7 bases not matched to a gene; V was cut back by 0 bases and J by 1 base. The CDR3 has 17 amino acids. Germline CDR1 SGHRS, CDR2 YFSETQ. CDR3 region: CASSLGALRGGTDTQYF. The CDR3 DNA follows: TGCGCCAGCAGCTTGGGGGCCCTGCGGGGGGGCACAGATACGCAGTATTTT.

This chain uses TRBV6-5 with TRBJ1-1; the D gene is possibly TRBD1 (5 bases). This CDR3 contains 15 residues. Germline-derived CDR1 and CDR2 are MNHEY and SVGAGI. Trimming took off 9 bases at V and 3 bases at J, with 20 bases between the two ends. The CDR3 loop is CASSTGPLGHTEAFF. As DNA, the CDR3 is TGTGCCAGTAGTACCGGACCTTTGGGGCACACTGAAGCTTTCTTT.

The rearrangement uses TRBV3-1 (or the pseudogene TRBV3-2) and TRBJ1-5; 7 bases map to TRBD1. The germline gives CDR1 LGHDT, CDR2 YNNKEL (reference sequence). CDR3 size: 14 residues. Trimming cost V 1 base and J 8 bases; bases outside gene matches: 5. The CDR3 loop reads CASSQGGGGKPQHF. Here the CDR3 DNA reads TGTGCCAGCAGCCAAGGAGGGGGCGGAAAGCCCCAGCATTTT.

This clone was seen a handful of times. The rearrangement joins TRBV5-4 to TRBJ2-2; tentatively, D is TRBD2 (5 bases). V was trimmed by 0 bases and J by 5 bases, leaving 11 bases between them. In germline, CDR1 is SGHNT, CDR2 YYREEE (reference sequence). The CDR3 totals 15 residues. The CDR3 reads CASSLGQSGTGELFF. The CDR3 DNA reads as TGTGCCAGCAGCTTGGGCCAGTCGGGGACCGGGGAGCTGTTTTTT.

The CDR3 reads CSVGWAAGRDGYTF. In DNA, the CDR3 is TGCAGCGTTGGGTGGGCGGCAGGGAGGGATGGCTACACCTTC. The chain combines TRBV29-1 with TRBJ1-2, with TRBD1 as a possible D gene (5 bases). V was cut by 4 bases and J by 6 bases, with 18 bases left in between. CDR3 length: 14 residues. CDR1 is SQVTM, CDR2 ANQGSEA, per germline.

The chain carries TRBV5-1 and TRBJ2-3; 7 nucleotides agree with TRBD2. V gave up 4 bases and J gave up 1 base; unmatched junction bases: 9. This CDR3 contains 16 residues. Per germline, CDR1 SGHRS and CDR2 YFSETQ. The CDR3 sequence: CASSPGLVGGTDTQYF. Written as DNA, the CDR3 is TGCGCCAGCAGCCCCGGACTAGTTGGAGGCACAGATACGCAGTATTTT.

The rearrangement joins TRBV6-5 to TRBJ1-1; D is unresolved. The CDR3 runs to 12 residues. Trimming pared 6 bases from V and 12 bases from J, leaving 17 bases between. Germline CDR1 MNHEY, CDR2 SVGAGI. CDR3 loop: CASSAPGELTFF. CDR3 bases: TGTGCCAGCAGCGCCCCCGGGGAATTGACTTTCTTT.

The rearrangement joins TRBV18 to TRBJ1-2; D not resolved. CDR1 is KGHSH and CDR2 is LQKENI in the germline V gene. The CDR3 extends over 12 amino acids. Trimming stripped 5 bases from V and 6 bases from J, with 10 bases between. In DNA, the CDR3 is TGTGCCAGCTCAGTCTCCGAGCATGGCTACACCTTC. Its translation: CASSVSEHGYTF.

The chain employs TRBV24-1 and TRBJ2-7, with TRBD1 identical over 9 bases. Germline V gives CDR1 KGHDR, CDR2 SFDVKD. CDR3 length: 14 amino acids. V lost 4 bases, J lost 3 bases, and 3 bases stayed unmatched. DNA for the CDR3: TGTGCCACCAGTGACGGGACAGGGAGCTACGAGCAGTACTTC. Amino acid sequence: CATSDGTGSYEQYF.

The chain employs TRBV3-1 (or the pseudogene TRBV3-2) and TRBJ2-3; maybe TRBD2 (5 bases). The germline gives CDR1 LGHDT, CDR2 YNNKEL (reference sequence). Trimming took off 4 bases at V and 0 bases at J, with 5 bases between the two ends. The CDR3 is 13 amino acids. The CDR3 reads CASSRRSTDTQYF. CDR3 bases: TGTGCCAGCAGCCGGAGGAGCACAGATACGCAGTATTTT.

In its sample, this clone was seen once. V gene TRBV5-4 combines with J gene TRBJ2-2; D not certain. Per the germline V gene, CDR1 is SGHNT and CDR2 is YYREEE (reference sequence). This CDR3 is 13 amino acids long. The ends were cut back, 0 bases at V and 4 bases at J, with 4 bases in the middle. Here the CDR3 reads CASSLAGTGELFF. The CDR3 bases are TGTGCCAGCAGCTTGGCGGGCACCGGGGAGCTGTTTTTT.